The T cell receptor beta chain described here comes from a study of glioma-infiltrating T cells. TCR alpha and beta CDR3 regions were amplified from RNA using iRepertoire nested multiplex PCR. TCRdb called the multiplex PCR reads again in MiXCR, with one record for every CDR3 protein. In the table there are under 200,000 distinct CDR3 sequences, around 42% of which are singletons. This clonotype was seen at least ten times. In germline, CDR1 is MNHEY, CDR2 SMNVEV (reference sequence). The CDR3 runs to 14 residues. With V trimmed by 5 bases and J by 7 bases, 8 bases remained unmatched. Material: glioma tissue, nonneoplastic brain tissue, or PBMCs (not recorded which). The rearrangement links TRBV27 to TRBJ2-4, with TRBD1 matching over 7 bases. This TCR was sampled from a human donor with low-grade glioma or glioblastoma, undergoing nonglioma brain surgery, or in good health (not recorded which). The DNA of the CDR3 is TGTGCCAGCAGTGCCCAGACAGGGCCCAACATTCAGTACTTC. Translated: CASSAQTGPNIQYF.